Listed here are 13 T cell receptor beta chains from one sample, sequenced in a study of CD8 T cells in Susac syndrome. A quantity of roughly 0.5 to 1 ug RNA underwent reverse transcription using random hexamers. TCRdb ran MiXCR on the immunoSEQ multiplex PCR reads and lists one entry per CDR3 protein. The data contain about 250,000 distinct CDR3 sequences, 85% to 95% of them singletons. The sample consisted of CD4+ T cells from PBMCs. Receptors originate from a human donor with multiple sclerosis.

This clonotype was found once. V usage is TRBV5-1 and J usage is TRBJ1-1; D is possibly TRBD1 (6 bases). Trimming stripped 4 bases from V and 5 bases from J, with 15 bases between. Germline-derived CDR1 and CDR2 are SGHRS and YFSETQ. This CDR3 has 14 amino acids. The CDR3: CASSPWDTRTEAFF. The DNA of the CDR3 is TGCGCCAGCAGCCCCTGGGACACCAGGACTGAAGCTTTCTTT.

This rearrangement joins TRBV5-4 to TRBJ2-2, with TRBD1 matching 11 bases. With 4 bases clipped from V and 6 bases from J, the junction kept 8 bases outside the gene matches. CDR1 is SGHNT, CDR2 YYREEE, per germline (reference sequence). The CDR3 loop spans 16 amino acids. The CDR3 nucleotides read TGTGCCAGCAGCGCACCCGGGACAGGGGGTTCCGGGGAGCTGTTTTTT. Encoded protein: CASSAPGTGGSGELFF. The whole variable domain, remainder taken from reference TRBV5-4 and TRBJ2-2, is ETGVTQSPTHLIKTRGQQVTLRCSSQSGHNTVSWYQQALGQGPQFIFQYYREEENGRGNFPPRFSGLQFPNYSSELNVNALELDDSALYLCASSAPGTGGSGELFFGEGSRLTVL.

The chain joins TRBV18 to TRBJ2-3; weak D call: TRBD2 (6 bases). The V and J ends lost 6 bases and 1 base respectively, with 14 bases between them. Germline V gene data show CDR1 as KGHSH and CDR2 as LQKENI. The length of the CDR3 is 15 residues. The CDR3 bases are TGTGCCAGCTCGCCCCCGGCTAGCGGCACAGATACGCAGTATTTT. It is translated as CASSPPASGTDTQYF.

The V and J genes are TRBV5-4 and TRBJ1-1; TRBD1 matches at 7 bases. This CDR3 is 15 amino acids long. V lost 7 bases and J lost 0; bases outside the gene matches: 9. The germline V gene has CDR1 SGHNT and CDR2 YYREEE (reference sequence). Here the CDR3 reads CASRRGKPMNTEAFF. As DNA, the CDR3 is TGTGCCAGCCGCAGGGGGAAGCCAATGAACACTGAAGCTTTCTTT.

The chain recombines TRBV27 with TRBJ1-1, with 7 bases fitting TRBD1. The CDR3 spans 14 residues. Germline values: CDR1 MNHEY, CDR2 SMNVEV (reference sequence). After removal of 6 bases from V and 1 base from J, the junction contained 5 bases not matched to a gene. CDR3 DNA: TGTGCCAGCAGCGGGGGACAGCGGAACACTGAAGCTTTCTTT. As protein: CASSGGQRNTEAFF.

This sequence joins TRBV6-2 or TRBV6-3 and TRBJ2-3, with 13 bases identical to TRBD2. Germline values: CDR1 MNHEY, CDR2 SVGEGT. V shed 4 bases and J 2 bases; nucleotides not matched to a gene: 3. CDR3 length: 16 residues. This CDR3 reads CASSFGTSGNTDTQYF. The CDR3, as DNA: TGTGCCAGCAGTTTTGGGACTAGCGGGAACACAGATACGCAGTATTTT.

The count of this clonotype is one. The V call is TRBV6-5, the J call TRBJ2-2; D may be TRBD1 or TRBD2 (5 bases each). The germline gives CDR1 MNHEY, CDR2 SVGAGI. The CDR3 runs 15 residues. V was pared by 0 bases and J by 7 bases, with 12 bases between. This CDR3 reads CASSYSARAGGELFF. The CDR3 DNA follows: TGTGCCAGCAGTTACTCTGCCAGGGCGGGCGGGGAGCTGTTTTTT.

The rearrangement uses TRBV12-3 or TRBV12-4 and TRBJ1-5; TRBD1 matches 8 bases. The CDR3 runs 15 residues. V was pared by 5 bases and J by 7 bases, with 10 bases of the junction left unmatched. CDR3 sequence reads: CASSLTQGAGQPQHF. CDR3 nucleotides: TGTGCCAGCAGTCTGACCCAGGGGGCAGGACAGCCCCAGCATTTT.

The genes are TRBV5-4 and TRBJ1-1; D remains ambiguous. CDR3 length: 13 amino acids. V lost 4 bases and J 3 bases, leaving 10 bases between the germline ends. Germline CDR1 and CDR2: SGHNT and YYREEE (reference sequence). CDR3: CASSPTQDTEAFF. The CDR3 DNA follows: TGTGCCAGCAGCCCAACCCAGGACACTGAAGCTTTCTTT. The variable domain in full, with the rest retrieved from reference TRBV5-4 and TRBJ1-1, is ETGVTQSPTHLIKTRGQQVTLRCSSQSGHNTVSWYQQALGQGPQFIFQYYREEENGRGNFPPRFSGLQFPNYSSELNVNALELDDSALYLCASSPTQDTEAFFGQGTRLTVV.

The rearrangement links TRBV27 to TRBJ2-1; TRBD1 aligns across 9 bases. Germline loops: CDR1 MNHEY, CDR2 SMNVEV (reference sequence). This CDR3 is 14 amino acids long. After removal of 8 bases from V and 4 bases from J, the junction contained 6 bases not matched to a gene. CDR3 bases: TGTGCCAGCCGTAGGGGACAGGGTTACAATGAGCAGTTCTTC. Its protein is CASRRGQGYNEQFF.

J is TRBJ2-1 and V is TRBV24-1; 10 nucleotides agree with TRBD1. The J segment lost 6 bases and the V segment lost 4 bases, leaving 11 bases of the junction unmatched. Per the germline V gene, CDR1 is KGHDR and CDR2 is SFDVKD. The CDR3 totals 17 residues. CDR3 region: CATSESIDRGLLNEQFF. In nucleotides, the CDR3 is TGTGCCACCAGTGAGAGCATCGACAGGGGGCTACTCAATGAGCAGTTCTTC.

V and J are TRBV6-5 and TRBJ2-1; D uncertain. Between the trimmed V and J ends, which lost 4 bases and 4 bases, there was a span of 17 bases. The CDR3 is made up of 16 amino acids. In germline, CDR1 is MNHEY, CDR2 SVGAGI. CDR3 protein: CASSSRAGPAYNEQFF. For the CDR3, the DNA is TGTGCCAGCAGTTCTCGGGCTGGCCCAGCATACAATGAGCAGTTCTTC.

V usage is TRBV12-3 or TRBV12-4 and J usage is TRBJ2-5; 11 bases are a match to TRBD1. J was trimmed by 5 bases and V by 5 bases; bases with no gene match: 7. The CDR3 totals 15 residues. CDR3 sequence reads: CASSPGQGAVETQYF. CDR3 DNA sequence: TGTGCCAGCAGTCCCGGACAGGGGGCTGTGGAGACCCAGTACTTC.